The 10 T cell receptor beta chains given below trace back to one sample, sequenced in a study of shared clonotypes between healthy human individuals. Naive CD8 cells comprised CD45RO-negative, CCR7-positively selected cells, excluding terminally differentiated effector memory CD45RA+ cells. Method: immunoSEQ multiplex PCR; TCRdb's copy keeps in-frame clones and lacks some. The sample lists 800,000 to 950,000 clones, approximately 97% occurring once. Sequencing input: naive CD8+ T cells sorted from blood. The receptors derive from a young man in good health.

This chain connects TRBV30 to TRBJ2-5, with 10 bases identical to TRBD2. The trim removed 0 bases at V and 5 bases at J, leaving 3 bases unmatched. In germline, CDR1 is GTSNPN, CDR2 SVGIG (reference sequence). This CDR3 spans 14 amino acids. CDR3 DNA: TGTGCCTGGAGTGTACCTAGCGGGAGCGAGACCCAGTACTTC. This gives the protein CAWSVPSGSETQYF.

The chain joins TRBV7-8 to TRBJ1-2; 7 bases align to TRBD1. Germline values: CDR1 SGHVS, CDR2 FQNEAQ. Trimming cost V 2 bases and J 12 bases; bases outside gene matches: 9. The CDR3 runs 13 residues. The CDR3 is CASSLQGRQGHTF. CDR3 sequence (DNA): TGTGCCAGCAGCTTACAAGGGCGACAGGGCCACACCTTC.

The chain carries TRBV14 and TRBJ2-7; TRBD1 matches at 8 bases. The germline V gene encodes CDR1 SGHDN and CDR2 FVKESK. CDR3 length: 14 residues. J was trimmed by 2 bases and V by 4 bases; bases with no gene match: 4. CDR3 DNA: TGTGCCAGCAGCCCACAGGGGGATACCTACGAGCAGTACTTC. This sequence encodes CASSPQGDTYEQYF.

About this clone itself: In the same sample, other DNA sequences code for this CDR3. The chain combines TRBV29-1 with TRBJ2-7; 7 positions agree with TRBD1. The germline gives CDR1 SQVTM, CDR2 ANQGSEA. V trimming: 1 base; J trimming: 1 base; junction bases outside the gene matches: 4. The CDR3 has 14 amino acids. The CDR3 sequence is CSVEGTGESYEQYF. DNA of the CDR3: TGCAGCGTTGAAGGTACAGGGGAGTCCTACGAGCAGTACTTC.

This clone was recorded only once. This chain connects TRBV5-1 to TRBJ2-3, with D possibly being TRBD2 (5 bases). Germline CDR1 reads SGHRS; CDR2 reads YFSETQ. Trimming took 2 bases from V and 4 from J, leaving 14 bases between them. The CDR3 has 15 residues. CDR3 nucleotides: TGCGCCAGCAGCTTAGAAGCGGAGCTCCCAGATACGCAGTATTTT. This gives the protein CASSLEAELPDTQYF.

Regarding this clone: The sample carries other DNA sequences with the same CDR3. The chain carries TRBV27 and TRBJ2-1; no clear D. The CDR3 contains 12 residues. Trimming pared 2 bases from V and 6 bases from J, leaving 5 bases between. Germline CDR1 is MNHEY and CDR2 is SMNVEV (reference sequence). This CDR3 reads CASSLTLNEQFF. CDR3 nucleotides: TGTGCCAGCAGTTTAACGCTCAATGAGCAGTTCTTC.

This clone is a singleton in its sample. The chain carries TRBV9 and TRBJ1-2; unclear D gene. Germline V gene sequence: CDR1 SGDLS, CDR2 YYNGEE. The CDR3 is 13 residues long. V lost 0 bases and J lost 5, with 8 bases in between. The DNA of the CDR3 is TGTGCCAGCAGCGTAGAAAGCGGATATGGCTACACCTTC. Amino acids: CASSVESGYGYTF.

The chain links TRBV27 to TRBJ1-5; D gene ambiguous. The CDR3 loop spans 15 amino acids. Germline CDR1 MNHEY, CDR2 SMNVEV (reference sequence). V was pared by 7 bases and J by 1 base, with 14 bases between. CDR3 sequence reads: CASTPHRESNQPQHF. In DNA form, the CDR3 reads TGTGCCAGCACCCCACACCGGGAGAGCAATCAGCCCCAGCATTTT.

The chain carries TRBV5-6 and TRBJ2-7; D not certain. V lost 0 bases and J lost 5, with 9 bases in between. The CDR3 contains 13 residues. Germline values: CDR1 SGHDT, CDR2 YYEEEE. DNA for the CDR3: TGTGCCAGCAGCTTGGCGGTTAAAGACGAGCAGTACTTC. This translates into CASSLAVKDEQYF.

V and J are TRBV11-2 and TRBJ2-1; D unclear. The V end lost 5 bases, the J end lost 5 bases, and 7 bases lay between the germline ends. The CDR3 totals 12 residues. Germline-derived CDR1 and CDR2 are SGHAT and FQNNGV. In DNA form, the CDR3 reads TGTGCCAGCAGCCATCTCCACAATGAGCAGTTCTTC. Its translation is CASSHLHNEQFF.